What follows are 16 T cell receptor beta chains derived from one specimen sequenced in a study of blood T cell repertoires in COVID-19. Produced via immunoSEQ multiplex PCR; TCRdb's table is partial and in-frame only. Here the sample spans approximately 100,000 clones, about 75% being singletons. Sample: peripheral blood. Every receptor here comes from a man aged 80 or over with acute or convalescent COVID-19.

This clone was recorded many times. The V call is TRBV11-2, the J call TRBJ1-2; D is unresolved. The CDR3 totals 14 residues. CDR1 and CDR2 from the germline V gene are SGHAT and FQNNGV. V was clipped by 1 base and J by 4 bases, with 10 bases between them. Here the CDR3 DNA reads TGTGCCAGCAGCTTAGGTGCGGGGAGCTATGGCTACACCTTC. Translated: CASSLGAGSYGYTF.

This clone was picked up a small number of times. The chain combines TRBV7-2 with TRBJ2-2; D remains ambiguous. CDR1 is SGHTA, CDR2 FQGNSA, per germline. This CDR3 is 13 amino acids long. Trimming took 5 bases from V and 5 from J, leaving 9 bases between them. CDR3 in amino acids: CASSTYSTGELFF. In nucleotides, the CDR3 is TGTGCCAGCAGCACTTACAGTACCGGGGAGCTGTTTTTT.

The chain uses TRBV18 and TRBJ2-6; 7 bases are shared with TRBD1. Losses at the gene ends were 6 bases for V and 3 bases for J; bases not matched to a gene: 5. The CDR3 spans 15 residues. Germline loops: CDR1 KGHSH, CDR2 LQKENI. In DNA form, the CDR3 reads TGTGCCAGCTCTCAAACAGGGGTTGGGGCCAACGTCCTGACTTTC. Amino acids: CASSQTGVGANVLTF.

Turning to this clone: This sample includes further DNA sequences coding for the same CDR3. The chain links TRBV27 to TRBJ2-6; D perhaps matches TRBD1 (5 bases). This CDR3 comprises 16 residues. The germline gives CDR1 MNHEY, CDR2 SMNVEV (reference sequence). V lost 2 bases to trimming and J lost 0 bases, with 8 bases between them. For the CDR3, the DNA is TGTGCCAGCAGTTTACAGGGCCTCTCTGGGGCCAACGTCCTGACTTTC. Protein: CASSLQGLSGANVLTF.

CDR3 DNA sequence: TGTGCCAGCATTGTGACAGGGGCGGGAGGCTACACCTTC. This encodes CASIVTGAGGYTF. The rearrangement uses TRBV6-5 and TRBJ1-2, with 8 nucleotides matching TRBD1. CDR1 MNHEY and CDR2 SVGAGI come from the germline V gene. The ends lost 7 bases at V and 8 bases at J; junction bases unmatched: 9. The CDR3 is made up of 13 amino acids.

This clone occurred a few times. V gene TRBV4-2 combines with J gene TRBJ1-4; D ambiguous. The CDR3 runs to 16 residues. Germline V gene lookup returns CDR1 LGHNA and CDR2 YNFKEQ. Trimming removed 0 bases at V and 0 bases at J, with 8 bases between. The CDR3 nucleotides read TGTGCCAGCAGCCAAGACGCGGGAGCAACTAATGAAAAACTGTTTTTT. Its translation is CASSQDAGATNEKLFF.

The J gene is TRBJ2-7, the V gene TRBV5-1; D possibly corresponds to TRBD2 (5 bases). The germline V gene has CDR1 SGHRS and CDR2 YFSETQ. This CDR3 region has 13 residues. V shed 2 bases and J shed 4 bases, with 10 bases lying between them. The CDR3 is CASSFGEQYEQYF. CDR3 DNA: TGCGCCAGCAGCTTTGGGGAGCAGTACGAGCAGTACTTC.

The chain carries TRBV6-2 or TRBV6-3 and TRBJ2-7; 7 bases are shared with TRBD1. The CDR3 is 13 residues long. Germline CDR1 is MNHEY and CDR2 is SVGEGT. Trimming at V came to 5 bases and at J to 3 bases, leaving 4 bases not matched to a gene. CDR3 amino acids: CASSLRDSYEQYF. As DNA, the CDR3 is TGTGCCAGCAGTCTCCGGGACAGCTACGAGCAGTACTTC.

The chain links TRBV6-2 or TRBV6-3 to TRBJ2-1; 9 nucleotides agree with TRBD2. The CDR3 is 13 residues long. V shed 5 bases and J 12 bases; nucleotides not matched to a gene: 8. Germline loops: CDR1 MNHEY, CDR2 SVGEGT. This chain's CDR3 is CASSPPPAGGQFF. CDR3 nucleotide sequence: TGTGCCAGCAGTCCCCCACCAGCGGGAGGGCAGTTCTTC.

The chain's CDR3 is CASRIQGFLGPQHF. For the CDR3, the DNA is TGTGCCAGCAGAATCCAGGGGTTCCTTGGGCCCCAGCATTTT. This rearrangement joins TRBV27 to TRBJ1-5; D possibly corresponds to TRBD1 (6 bases). V lost 6 bases, J lost 9 bases, and 18 bases lay in between. The CDR3 spans 14 residues. Per the germline V gene, CDR1 is MNHEY and CDR2 is SMNVEV (reference sequence).

This clone has just a few counts. The same CDR3 arises from other DNA sequences in this sample as well. V usage is TRBV18 and J usage is TRBJ1-1; TRBD1 matches 7 bases. The ends lost 6 bases at V and 2 bases at J; junction bases unmatched: 3. Germline CDR1 is KGHSH and CDR2 is LQKENI. The CDR3 sequence is 13 residues long. CDR3 sequence (DNA): TGTGCCAGCTCGGGGGACAGAAACACTGAAGCTTTCTTT. Its translation is CASSGDRNTEAFF.

The chain uses TRBV19 and TRBJ2-1; TRBD2 matches at 8 bases. The V segment lost 3 bases and the J segment 15 bases; nucleotides outside the gene matches: 10. CDR3 size: 13 residues. Germline lookup yields CDR1 LNHDA and CDR2 SQIVND (reference sequence). The CDR3 protein is CASSMSLAGGLFF. DNA of the CDR3: TGTGCCAGTAGTATGTCGCTTGCGGGAGGACTGTTCTTC.

The chain is built from TRBV28 and TRBJ2-7, with 7 bases identical to TRBD1. Trimming took 4 bases from V and 7 from J; bases not matched to a gene: 10. The CDR3 runs to 14 residues. CDR1 and CDR2 from the germline V gene are MDHEN and SYDVKM. For the CDR3, the DNA is TGTGCCAGCAGTTCACGGGACAGCCGTTTAGAGCAGTACTTC. The encoded protein is CASSSRDSRLEQYF.

The chain carries TRBV4-3 and TRBJ1-2; D gene unclear. From germline, CDR1 is LGHNA and CDR2 YSLEER. V was pared by 0 bases and J by 2 bases, with 4 bases between. This CDR3 is built from 13 residues. Written as DNA, the CDR3 is TGCGCCAGCAGCCAAGAACTCAACTATGGCTACACCTTC. Residues: CASSQELNYGYTF.

J is TRBJ2-1 and V is TRBV2; unclear D gene. Trimming cost V 0 bases and J 7 bases, with 13 bases left between them. This CDR3 has 15 amino acids. Germline V CDR1 and CDR2: SNHLY, FYNNEI. DNA of the CDR3: TGTGCCAGCAGTGAAGCCCCTTCTGGAGTTAATGAGCAGTTCTTC. Translation gives CASSEAPSGVNEQFF.

About this clone itself: The junction shows a germline mismatch at one end, possibly a read error. This chain uses TRBV5-1 with TRBJ2-5; the match to TRBD2 covers 10 bases. The CDR3 covers 13 residues. Per germline, CDR1 SGHRS and CDR2 YFSETQ. This CDR3 reads CASSLGLAGVPDF. Here the CDR3 DNA reads TGCGCCAGCAGCTTGGGGCTAGCGGGAGTCCCCGACTTC. Together with reference TRBV5-1 and TRBJ2-5, the CDR3 gives the full variable domain: KAGVTQTPRYLIKTRGQQVTLSCSPISGHRSVSWYQQTPGQGLQFLFEYFSETQRNKGNFPGRFSGRQFSNSRSEMNVSTLELGDSALYLCASSLGLAGVPDFGPGTRLLVL.